This T cell receptor (beta chain) was recovered during a study of vaccination and CD4 T cells after COVID-19. Study details: Overlapping spike peptides of SARS-CoV-2, HCoV-NL63, HCoV-OC43 and HCoV-229E stimulated the cells.

The sample's treatment: approximately 9-day PBMC culture with coronavirus spike peptide pools or control peptides (ViraFEST assay). Culture of a few million PBMCs per well took place with about 9.8 IU/ml IL-2 and roughly 9.5 ug/ml peptide pools. This clonotype was seen more than once but under ten times. The target antigen is unknown. Sequencing of cultured CD4+ T cell DNA used the Oncomine TCR Beta short-read assay. TCRdb redid the calling of the PCR reads with MiXCR, one entry per CDR3 protein. The sample lists some 10,000 distinct CDR3 sequences, 65% to 80% occurring once. CDR1 and CDR2 (germline): DFQATT, SNEGSKA (reference sequence). Deletions cut 6 bases from V and 4 bases from J, with 15 bases between. This CDR3 is 13 amino acids long.

V and J are TRBV20-1 and TRBJ1-2; no clear D. This TCR was recovered from a human donor who had recovered from COVID-19. Input material: CD4+ T cells from blood, cultured in vitro. CDR3 nucleotide sequence: TGCAGTGCCCAATCTAGCTGGGGCTATGGCTACACCTTC. Translation: CSAQSSWGYGYTF.